The T cell receptor beta chain described here comes from a study of blood T cell repertoires in COVID-19. Study as a whole: Specimens from acute and convalescent COVID-19 originated in the United States, Italy and Spain.

This CDR3 has 17 residues. CDR1 and CDR2 (germline): SGDLS, YYNGEE. Deletions cut 3 bases from V and 0 bases from J, with 16 bases between. The protocol was immunoSEQ multiplex PCR, while the TCRdb copy is restricted to in-frame clones and leaves out a portion. There are roughly 200,000 clones in the sample; 65% to 85% occur only once, and around 25% lies in the top ten. The gene calls are TRBV9 and TRBJ2-1; possibly TRBD2 for D (5 bases). The sequence came from a man in his forties with acute or convalescent COVID-19. The sample comprised peripheral blood. In DNA form, the CDR3 reads TGTGCCAGCAGCGCCCCGATGGACTCCAGCTCCTACAATGAGCAGTTCTTC. This sequence encodes CASSAPMDSSSYNEQFF.